Here is one TCR beta chain with its context. The antigen is undetermined. cDNA libraries for TRB were generated by 5' RACE incorporating UMI labels. TCRdb reprocessed the 5' RACE reads, with one entry per CDR3 protein and no DNA. The table counts thousands of distinct CDR3 sequences; around 1.5% lies in the top ten. The data originate from a study of CXCR3-negative and CXCR3-positive naive CD8 T cells. Whole-study results and caveats: Both of the naive subsets showed about the same high diversity, but memory CD8+ cells had much less.

The CDR3 covers 14 residues. Germline loops: CDR1 SEHNR, CDR2 FQNEAQ (reference sequence). Every subset of CD8+ T cells was sorted in triplicate at hundreds of thousands of cells each. A CD45RO-CCR7+CD27+CD95- profile was what naive CD8+ T cells displayed. This receptor was identified in a human donor in good health. Some clones in this sample may be carry-over from other donors' samples. The sample comprised naive CXCR3- CD8+ T cells from blood. As to subset: CD45RO-CCR7+CD27+CD95- naive CD8+ T cells lacking CXCR3 (TNR3-). This sequence joins TRBV7-9 and TRBJ2-7; TCRdb calls TRBD1, which cannot be checked without DNA. CDR3 protein: CASSQPGPSYEQYF.